The clone carrying this T cell receptor beta chain was observed once. Its antigen is not identified. The data stem from a study of blood T cells in healthy people across ages. Study outcomes and limitations: Across samples, TCR beta diversity tracked strongly with naive T cell percentage. Across the age range, TCR beta diversity per million T cells fell in a roughly linear way.

Extraction of total RNA produced a minimum of 5 micrograms from each sample. This CDR3 spans 15 amino acids. Germline assignment: CDR1 SGHRS and CDR2 YFSETQ. V was pared by 1 base and J by 4 bases, with 4 bases of the junction left unmatched. The use of a sample-barcoded 5' primer and a J-beta primer mix characterized a second PCR of 7 to 11 cycles. The template-switch adaptor was a 5' adaptor with 12 random nucleotides. It tagged each cDNA molecule. One entry per CDR3 protein results from TCRdb running MiXCR on the 5' RACE reads. The sample comprises 700,000 to 950,000 distinct CDR3 sequences, 58% of which are singletons, and roughly 22% rests with the top ten.

The genes are TRBV5-1 and TRBJ2-3, with 9 bases aligning to TRBD2. Material: blood. The clonotype comes from a man between 25 and 39 years old in good health. The DNA of the CDR3 is TGCGCCAGCAGCTTGTCTAGCGGGGCGTCAGATACGCAGTATTTT. Translating gives CASSLSSGASDTQYF.